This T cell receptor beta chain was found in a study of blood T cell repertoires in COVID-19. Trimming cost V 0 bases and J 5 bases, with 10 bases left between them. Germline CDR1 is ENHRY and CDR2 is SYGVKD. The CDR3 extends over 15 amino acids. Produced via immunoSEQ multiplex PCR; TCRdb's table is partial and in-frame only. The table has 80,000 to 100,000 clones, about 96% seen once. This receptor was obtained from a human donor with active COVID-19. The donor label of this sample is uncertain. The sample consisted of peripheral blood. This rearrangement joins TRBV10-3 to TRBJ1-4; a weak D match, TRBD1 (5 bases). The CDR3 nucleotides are TGTGCCATCAGTGAGTCTGGGGGGGTCAATGAAAAACTGTTTTTT. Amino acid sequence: CAISESGGVNEKLFF.